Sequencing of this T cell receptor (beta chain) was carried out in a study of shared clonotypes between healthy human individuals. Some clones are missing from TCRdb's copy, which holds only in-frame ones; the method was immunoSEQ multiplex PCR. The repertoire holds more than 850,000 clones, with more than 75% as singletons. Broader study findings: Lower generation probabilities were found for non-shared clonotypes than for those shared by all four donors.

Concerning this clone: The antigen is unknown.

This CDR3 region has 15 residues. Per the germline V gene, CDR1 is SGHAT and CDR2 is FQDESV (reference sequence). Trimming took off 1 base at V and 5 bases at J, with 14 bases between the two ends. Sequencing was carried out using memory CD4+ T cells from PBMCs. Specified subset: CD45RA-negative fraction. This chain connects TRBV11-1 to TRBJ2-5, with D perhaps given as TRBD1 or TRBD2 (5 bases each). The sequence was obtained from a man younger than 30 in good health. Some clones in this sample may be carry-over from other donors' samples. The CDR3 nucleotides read TGTGCCAGCAGCTTAGGGACCAGCGAGGGGGAGACCCAGTACTTC. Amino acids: CASSLGTSEGETQYF.